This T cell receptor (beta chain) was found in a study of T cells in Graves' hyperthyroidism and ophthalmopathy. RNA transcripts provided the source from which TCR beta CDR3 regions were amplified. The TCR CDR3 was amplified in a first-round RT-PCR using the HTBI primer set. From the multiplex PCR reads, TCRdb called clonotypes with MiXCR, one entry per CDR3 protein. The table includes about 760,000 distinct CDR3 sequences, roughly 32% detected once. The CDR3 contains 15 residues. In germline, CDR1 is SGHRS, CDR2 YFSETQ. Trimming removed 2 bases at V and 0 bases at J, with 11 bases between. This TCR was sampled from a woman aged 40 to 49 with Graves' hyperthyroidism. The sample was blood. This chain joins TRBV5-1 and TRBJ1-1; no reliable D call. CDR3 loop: CASSFRGTLNTEAFF. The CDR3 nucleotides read TGCGCCAGCAGCTTTCGGGGTACCTTGAACACTGAAGCTTTCTTT.